These 10 T cell receptor beta chains originate from one sample sequenced in a study of blood T cell repertoires in COVID-19. Clones were read by immunoSEQ multiplex PCR, and TCRdb kept only the in-frame ones, dropping some. The table records around 200,000 clones, roughly 90% of them present only once. The sample consisted of peripheral blood. The origin of the receptors is a man between 65 and 85 years old with active or convalescent COVID-19.

This clone occurred a few times. The chain is built from TRBV19 and TRBJ1-5; 9 bases fit TRBD1. Germline V gene lookup returns CDR1 LNHDA and CDR2 SQIVND (reference sequence). The V and J ends lost 3 bases and 2 bases, in that order; junction bases with no gene match: 8. This CDR3 region has 17 residues. CDR3 amino acids: CASSMDRGTSGNQPQHF. CDR3 DNA sequence: TGTGCCAGTAGTATGGACAGGGGAACCAGCGGCAATCAGCCCCAGCATTTT. Supplemented by reference TRBV19 and TRBJ1-5, the full variable domain reads DGGITQSPKYLFRKEGQNVTLSCEQNLNHDAMYWYRQDPGQGLRLIYYSQIVNDFQKGDIAEGYSVSREKKESFPLTVTSAQKNPTAFYLCASSMDRGTSGNQPQHFGDGTRLSIL.

The chain combines TRBV7-3 with TRBJ1-1; TRBD1 aligns across 7 bases. V lost 4 bases and J lost 5; bases outside the gene matches: 4. Germline assignment: CDR1 SGHTA and CDR2 FQGTGA. This CDR3 region has 13 residues. In nucleotides, the CDR3 is TGTGCCAGCAGCTCCTCACAGGGGACTGAAGCTTTCTTT. Translating it yields CASSSSQGTEAFF.

This chain links TRBV12-3 or TRBV12-4 with TRBJ1-1; possibly TRBD1 for D (6 bases). The CDR3 runs 13 residues. V lost 6 bases and J lost 2, with 10 bases in between. The CDR3 sequence is CASSPRGNTEAFF. The CDR3 coding sequence is TGTGCCAGCAGCCCCAGGGGTAACACTGAAGCTTTCTTT.

The chain combines TRBV6-5 with TRBJ2-3; D might be TRBD2 (5 bases). The germline V and J ends were trimmed by 0 bases and 0 bases, with 7 bases remaining between them. Per germline, CDR1 MNHEY and CDR2 SVGAGI. The CDR3 runs 15 residues. The CDR3 here is CASSYSGGSTDTQYF. CDR3 nucleotide sequence: TGTGCCAGCAGTTACTCGGGCGGGAGCACAGATACGCAGTATTTT.

The V call is TRBV15, the J call TRBJ2-3, with 8 bases matching TRBD2. Trimming took 3 bases from V and 11 from J; bases not matched to a gene: 10. This CDR3 is built from 14 residues. Germline loops: CDR1 LNHNV, CDR2 YYDKDF (reference sequence). DNA for the CDR3: TGTGCCACCAGCAGTAGCGGGACCGTGTCGGGGCAGTATTTT. Translated, it gives CATSSSGTVSGQYF.

This clone was counted only a few times. V gene TRBV2 combines with J gene TRBJ1-1; D uncertain. The CDR3 spans 13 residues. CDR1 is SNHLY and CDR2 is FYNNEI in the germline V gene. Trimming left V 2 bases short and J 6 bases short, with 10 bases between. The CDR3 spells CASSEYGRSEAFF. The CDR3, as DNA: TGTGCCAGCAGTGAATACGGCAGGTCTGAAGCTTTCTTT.

This clone appeared a single time. V and J are TRBV5-1 and TRBJ1-4; tentatively, D is TRBD1 (6 bases). The CDR3 is 14 amino acids. V lost 6 bases and J 5 bases, leaving 14 bases between the germline ends. CDR1 and CDR2 from the germline V gene are SGHRS and YFSETQ. The CDR3 region has the DNA TGCGCCAGCAACCTACAGGGTGGAAATGAAAAACTGTTTTTT. It encodes CASNLQGGNEKLFF.

V gene TRBV7-2 combines with J gene TRBJ1-5, with D possibly TRBD1 on 6 matching bases. Trimming removed 6 bases from V and 8 bases from J, with 17 bases in between. The CDR3 contains 14 residues. Per germline, CDR1 SGHTA and CDR2 FQGNSA. The CDR3 loop is CASSPWGAGEPQHF. The CDR3 bases are TGTGCCAGCAGTCCCTGGGGGGCGGGGGAGCCCCAGCATTTT.

V gene TRBV19 combines with J gene TRBJ1-6, with 8 bases aligning to TRBD1. The ends lost 7 bases at V and 10 bases at J; junction bases unmatched: 6. Germline V gives CDR1 LNHDA, CDR2 SQIVND (reference sequence). The CDR3 runs to 13 residues. The CDR3 DNA is TGTGCCAGTACACCAGGGGGCAGGTCACCCCTCCACTTT. Its protein product is CASTPGGRSPLHF.

The genes are TRBV15 and TRBJ2-7, with 8 bases matching TRBD1. With V trimmed by 4 bases and J by 3 bases, 8 bases remained unmatched. CDR3 length equals 15 residues. From germline, CDR1 is LNHNV and CDR2 YYDKDF (reference sequence). CDR3 coding DNA: TGTGCCACCAGCACCCCCGGACAGGGCAACTACGAGCAGTACTTC. It is translated as CATSTPGQGNYEQYF.